Presented here are 23 T cell receptor beta chains from one specimen sequenced in a study of cytomegalovirus exposure and HLA in healthy donors. PCR amplification relied on 60 Vbeta primers (plus 13 Jbeta primers). Here immunoSEQ multiplex PCR was the method, and the copy in TCRdb shows in-frame clones only, minus some. This table holds some 170,000 clones, around 83% found once. What was sequenced was PBMCs. Every receptor here comes from a girl aged 2 to 10 in good health and CMV-seropositive.

The CDR3 here is CASNLEGTDTQYF. Here the CDR3 DNA reads TGTGCCTCTAACTTGGAGGGCACAGATACGCAGTATTTT. The rearrangement links TRBV10-3 to TRBJ2-3, with D tentatively TRBD2 (5 bases). Trimming left V 11 bases short and J 1 base short, with 13 bases between. The CDR3 runs 13 residues. Germline-derived CDR1 and CDR2 are ENHRY and SYGVKD.

The CDR3 nucleotides read TGCAGCGCCGAGGGGGCTAGCGGGAAGGGCGAGCAGTACTTC. Translating gives CSAEGASGKGEQYF. The chain is built from TRBV29-1 and TRBJ2-7; TRBD2 matches 9 bases. Trimming cost V 7 bases and J 6 bases; bases outside gene matches: 13. Germline assignment: CDR1 SQVTM and CDR2 ANQGSEA. The CDR3 has 14 residues.

The chain carries TRBV4-1 and TRBJ1-4, with a possible D match to TRBD1 (5 bases). Trimming pared 3 bases from V and 4 bases from J, leaving 9 bases between. Per germline, CDR1 MGHRA and CDR2 YSYEKL. This CDR3 is built from 14 residues. The CDR3 spells CASSHSGYNEKLFF. The CDR3 DNA follows: TGCGCCAGCAGCCATTCAGGGTATAATGAAAAACTGTTTTTT.

The chain recombines TRBV7-8 with TRBJ1-2; TRBD1 aligns across 9 bases. Germline V gives CDR1 SGHVS, CDR2 FQNEAQ. The CDR3 loop spans 21 amino acids. J lost 8 bases, V lost 0 bases, and 25 bases had no gene match. CDR3 nucleotide sequence: TGTGCCAGCAGCTTAGCTAAGTGGCTCTCGGAACTACAGGGGGCGCTAAAGGGCTACACCTTC. Translated: CASSLAKWLSELQGALKGYTF.

The chain links TRBV18 to TRBJ1-5, with 7 bases identical to TRBD1. V lost 5 bases, J lost 2 bases, and 15 bases stayed unmatched. Germline lookup yields CDR1 KGHSH and CDR2 LQKENI. The CDR3 length is 18 residues. CDR3 loop: CASSDRVSKVLGNQPQHF. The CDR3 DNA follows: TGTGCCAGCTCAGACAGGGTTAGTAAAGTGTTAGGCAATCAGCCCCAGCATTTT.

V and J are TRBV27 and TRBJ2-7, with 7 bases identical to TRBD1. The CDR3 totals 15 residues. Trimming removed 5 bases from V and 6 bases from J; junction bases left unmatched: 13. Looked up from germline, CDR1 is MNHEY and CDR2 is SMNVEV (reference sequence). In DNA form, the CDR3 reads TGTGCCAGCAGTCCAGACAGGGCTACGCACGTCGAGCAGTACTTC. This sequence encodes CASSPDRATHVEQYF.

This sequence joins TRBV4-1 and TRBJ2-5; D not certain. The assigned J gene may be wrong: the sequence end matches TRBJ2-7 better. Germline CDR1 and CDR2: MGHRA and YSYEKL. The CDR3 extends over 14 amino acids. CDR3 residues: CASSPGPSDYEQYF. In DNA, the CDR3 is TGCGCCAGCAGCCCTGGACCGTCAGACTACGAGCAGTACTTC.

The chain combines TRBV7-3 with TRBJ1-1; D is unresolved. V shed 3 bases and J shed 0 bases, with 5 bases lying between them. The CDR3 length is 13 residues. Germline loops: CDR1 SGHTA, CDR2 FQGTGA. CDR3 in amino acids: CASSFLLNTEAFF. CDR3 coding DNA: TGTGCCAGCAGCTTTCTTCTGAACACTGAAGCTTTCTTT.

This chain joins TRBV7-2 and TRBJ1-3, with a possible D match to TRBD1 (6 bases). The CDR3 has 16 amino acids. Trimming left V 5 bases short and J 4 bases short, with 18 bases between. CDR1 SGHTA and CDR2 FQGNSA come from the germline V gene. The CDR3 here is CASSKVLGTRGNTIYF. Here the CDR3 DNA reads TGTGCCAGCAGCAAAGTTTTGGGGACAAGAGGAAACACCATATATTTT. Complete variable domain (other parts from reference TRBV7-2 and TRBJ1-3): GAGVSQSPSNKVTEKGKDVELRCDPISGHTALYWYRQSLGQGLEFLIYFQGNSAPDKSGLPSDRFSAERTGGSVSTLTIQRTQQEDSAVYLCASSKVLGTRGNTIYFGEGSWLTVV.

The rearrangement uses TRBV7-3 and TRBJ2-1; 8 bases are shared with TRBD2. This CDR3 is 16 amino acids long. CDR1 SGHTA and CDR2 FQGTGA come from the germline V gene. With 0 bases clipped from V and 0 bases from J, the junction kept 1 base outside the gene matches. The CDR3 is CASSLTSGASYNEQFF. In nucleotides, the CDR3 is TGTGCCAGCAGCTTAACTAGCGGGGCCTCCTACAATGAGCAGTTCTTC.

This clone was observed once. The genes are TRBV10-3 and TRBJ2-7; 11 bases line up with TRBD2. This CDR3 contains 14 residues. Trimming at V came to 1 base and at J to 5 bases, leaving 1 base not matched to a gene. Germline loops: CDR1 ENHRY, CDR2 SYGVKD. CDR3 in DNA: TGTGCCATCAGTGAGTTACTAGCGGGAGACGAGCAGTACTTC. Amino acid sequence: CAISELLAGDEQYF.

This clone was seen more than once but under ten times. The V and J genes are TRBV28 and TRBJ2-3; 8 positions agree with TRBD1. The CDR3 sequence is 16 residues long. Trimming at V came to 7 bases and at J to 3 bases, leaving 12 bases not matched to a gene. Germline-derived CDR1 and CDR2 are MDHEN and SYDVKM. The DNA of the CDR3 is TGTGCCAGCATCTTAAGCCGGGACAGGAGAACAGATACGCAGTATTTT. It translates to CASILSRDRRTDTQYF.

This chain's CDR3 is CATSFSGQGVNGANVLTF. CDR3 in DNA: TGTGCCACCTCGTTTTCGGGACAGGGAGTTAATGGGGCCAACGTCCTGACTTTC. The chain carries TRBV28 and TRBJ2-6, with 9 positions matching TRBD1. Germline trimming cut 10 bases from V and 3 bases from J; bases unmatched to any gene: 16. The CDR3 length is 18 residues. Per germline, CDR1 MDHEN and CDR2 SYDVKM. The complete variable domain, with remaining parts taken from reference TRBV28 and TRBJ2-6, reads DVKVTQSSRYLVKRTGEKVFLECVQDMDHENMFWYRQDPGLGLRLIYFSYDVKMKEKGDIPEGYSVSREKKERFSLILESASTNQTSMYLCATSFSGQGVNGANVLTFGAGSRLTVL.

The J gene is TRBJ2-7, the V gene TRBV6-1; the match to TRBD2 covers 10 bases. Germline V gives CDR1 MNHNS, CDR2 SASEGT. The V segment lost 7 bases and the J segment 2 bases; nucleotides outside the gene matches: 8. The CDR3 runs 15 residues. CDR3: CASTWGLAGAYEQYF. Here the CDR3 DNA reads TGTGCCAGCACTTGGGGTCTAGCGGGAGCCTACGAGCAGTACTTC.

V is TRBV20-1 and J is TRBJ2-1; D gene ambiguous. This CDR3 has 10 amino acids. Per germline, CDR1 DFQATT and CDR2 SNEGSKA (reference sequence). V was cut by 4 bases and J by 7 bases, with 5 bases left in between. CDR3 sequence (DNA): TGCAGTGCTACTAGGAATGAGCAGTTCTTC. Protein product: CSATRNEQFF.

V gene TRBV9 combines with J gene TRBJ1-1; the D gene is possibly TRBD1 (6 bases). Germline V lookup: CDR1 SGDLS, CDR2 YYNGEE. With 4 bases removed from V and 6 bases from J, the gap between germline ends came to 10 bases. The CDR3 length is 12 residues. The CDR3 DNA is TGTGCCAGCAGCCGGAAGGGGGCTGAAGCTTTCTTT. It codes for CASSRKGAEAFF.

The chain carries TRBV30 and TRBJ1-1; D may be TRBD1 (5 bases). Germline V lookup: CDR1 GTSNPN, CDR2 SVGIG (reference sequence). There are 15 residues in the CDR3. Trimming stripped 7 bases from V and 0 bases from J, with 18 bases between. The CDR3 nucleotides are TGTGCCTCGACCGGGGGAGGTCGGGTGAACACTGAAGCTTTCTTT. Residues: CASTGGGRVNTEAFF.

Only a few counts were recorded for this clone. The rearrangement joins TRBV27 to TRBJ1-1; a possible D gene is TRBD1 (6 bases). In germline, CDR1 is MNHEY, CDR2 SMNVEV (reference sequence). The V end was cut by 8 bases, the J end by 2 bases, with 18 bases between. The CDR3 has 15 residues. The CDR3 here is CASFSYGTRNTEAFF. CDR3 nucleotide sequence: TGTGCCAGCTTCTCATACGGGACACGAAACACTGAAGCTTTCTTT.

The chain uses TRBV6-1 and TRBJ2-1, with 12 nucleotides matching TRBD1. V was pared by 7 bases and J by 13 bases, with 8 bases of the junction left unmatched. Per the germline V gene, CDR1 is MNHNS and CDR2 is SASEGT. This CDR3 contains 13 residues. In nucleotides, the CDR3 is TGTGCCAGCACCCGGGACAGGGGGCCCAAACAGTTCTTC. Amino acid sequence: CASTRDRGPKQFF.

CDR3 DNA: TGTGCCAGCGTGGAGCAGGGTAGAAACACCATATATTTT. Encoded protein: CASVEQGRNTIYF. The chain couples TRBV28 to TRBJ1-3, with a tentative D call TRBD1 (5 bases). There are 13 residues in the CDR3. Trimming shortened V by 8 bases and J by 5 bases, and 13 bases separated the two germline ends. Germline CDR1 reads MDHEN; CDR2 reads SYDVKM.

The CDR3: CASRDRTENQPQHF. CDR3 DNA: TGTGCCAGCAGGGACAGGACGGAAAATCAGCCCCAGCATTTT. This sequence joins TRBV6-1 and TRBJ1-5; 7 nucleotides agree with TRBD1. V dropped 6 bases and J dropped 4; count of bases not matched to a gene: 6. Germline V gives CDR1 MNHNS, CDR2 SASEGT. CDR3 length equals 14 residues.

The rearrangement links TRBV28 to TRBJ1-4, with TRBD1 as a possible D gene (5 bases). V shed 6 bases and J shed 7 bases, with 15 bases lying between them. CDR1 and CDR2 from the germline V gene are MDHEN and SYDVKM. The CDR3 sequence is 14 residues long. CDR3 sequence (DNA): TGTGCCAGCAGCCCCAGGGACGGGGGTGAAAAACTGTTTTTT. Protein product: CASSPRDGGEKLFF.

This clone appeared once. The chain recombines TRBV13 with TRBJ2-2, with TRBD2 matching over 8 bases. Germline CDR1 reads PRHDT; CDR2 reads FYEKMQ (reference sequence). Germline trimming cut 5 bases from V and 6 bases from J; bases unmatched to any gene: 14. This CDR3 is built from 17 residues. In DNA, the CDR3 is TGTGCCAGCAGCCCTACACTAGCGGCAGGTTATCCCGGGGAGCTGTTTTTT. This translates into CASSPTLAAGYPGELFF.